These 14 T cell receptor beta chains came from one sample sequenced in a study of cytomegalovirus exposure and HLA in healthy donors. It was with 60 Vbeta and 13 Jbeta primers that the PCR ran. The repertoire was sequenced with immunoSEQ multiplex PCR; TCRdb's copy has only in-frame clones and lacks some. The sample has 70,000 to 100,000 clones, about four fifths seen once. Sequences were obtained from PBMCs. These receptors all come from a man in his fifties in good health and CMV-seropositive.

This rearrangement joins TRBV25-1 to TRBJ2-7; D unresolved. CDR1 is MGHDK, CDR2 SYGVNS, per germline. The CDR3 totals 13 residues. V lost 6 bases to trimming and J lost 0 bases, with 9 bases between them. CDR3 coding DNA: TGTGCCAGCAGAAGCGCCGGCTCCTACGAGCAGTACTTC. It yields the protein CASRSAGSYEQYF.

The gene calls are TRBV27 and TRBJ1-2, with 9 bases aligning to TRBD1. The CDR3 is made up of 15 amino acids. Trimming removed 8 bases from V and 7 bases from J; junction bases left unmatched: 14. CDR1 MNHEY and CDR2 SMNVEV come from the germline V gene (reference sequence). This CDR3 is CASGLRDRDYVGYTF. The CDR3 DNA follows: TGTGCCAGCGGCCTCCGGGACAGGGATTATGTTGGCTACACCTTC.

V gene TRBV10-3 combines with J gene TRBJ2-7, with D possibly being TRBD1 (6 bases). The V end was cut by 4 bases, the J end by 0 bases, with 10 bases between. The CDR3 is 14 amino acids. Germline CDR1 ENHRY, CDR2 SYGVKD. CDR3 sequence reads: CAISVRQDSYEQYF. The CDR3 DNA sequence: TGTGCCATCAGTGTCAGACAGGACTCCTACGAGCAGTACTTC.

The chain has TRBV10-3 and TRBJ1-5; maybe TRBD1 (5 bases). Germline lookup yields CDR1 ENHRY and CDR2 SYGVKD. The CDR3 sequence is 16 residues long. Trimming took 0 bases from V and 2 from J, leaving 11 bases between them. The CDR3 nucleotides read TGTGCCATCAGTGAGTCTCTCAGGGCCGGCAATCAGCCCCAGCATTTT. This gives the protein CAISESLRAGNQPQHF.

Comment on this clone: A read error may produce the germline difference seen at one junction end. This sequence joins TRBV7-6 and TRBJ2-6; TRBD2 aligns across 7 bases. Germline CDR1 and CDR2: SGHVS and FNYEAQ. This CDR3 has 18 amino acids. For the CDR3, the DNA is TGTGCCAGCAGCCAGGCCGGACTAGGGACCTCTGGGGCCAACGGCCTGACTTTC. It specifies CASSQAGLGTSGANGLTF.

The rearrangement joins TRBV27 to TRBJ2-3; no definite D call. This CDR3 spans 12 amino acids. CDR1 MNHEY and CDR2 SMNVEV come from the germline V gene (reference sequence). V was clipped by 11 bases and J by 0 bases, with 9 bases between them. The CDR3: CACGRSTDTQYF. CDR3 nucleotide sequence: TGTGCCTGCGGAAGAAGCACAGATACGCAGTATTTT.

The genes are TRBV5-6 and TRBJ2-3, with TRBD1 matching over 7 bases. V was pared by 3 bases and J by 1 base, with 2 bases of the junction left unmatched. This CDR3 contains 14 residues. Germline values: CDR1 SGHDT, CDR2 YYEEEE. As DNA, the CDR3 is TGTGCCAGCAGCTCCGACAGGGGCACAGATACGCAGTATTTT. This codes for CASSSDRGTDTQYF.

The chain uses TRBV30 and TRBJ2-5; D gene uncertain. The CDR3 sequence is 14 residues long. V was pared by 2 bases and J by 2 bases, with 12 bases between. Germline CDR1 GTSNPN, CDR2 SVGIG (reference sequence). CDR3 nucleotides: TGTGCCTGGAGTCGAGTCAGGTTGCAAGAGACCCAGTACTTC. Translation: CAWSRVRLQETQYF. The full variable domain, in which reference TRBV30 and TRBJ2-5 provide the parts outside the CDR3, is SQTIHQWPATLVQPVGSPLSLECTVEGTSNPNLYWYRQAAGRGLQLLFYSVGIGQISSEVPQNLSASRPQDRQFILSSKKLLLSDSGFYLCAWSRVRLQETQYFGPGTRLLVL.

V usage is TRBV7-9 and J usage is TRBJ2-2; D is perhaps TRBD2 (5 bases). Trimming cost V 3 bases and J 7 bases, with 6 bases left between them. The CDR3 has 12 residues. Germline V gene data show CDR1 as SEHNR and CDR2 as FQNEAQ (reference sequence). The CDR3 loop is CASSFTSGELFF. The CDR3 region has the DNA TGTGCCAGCAGCTTCACTAGCGGGGAGCTGTTTTTT.

This chain connects TRBV5-4 to TRBJ2-7; TRBD2 agrees at 8 bases. The CDR3 sequence is 15 residues long. Germline V gene data show CDR1 as SGHNT and CDR2 as YYREEE (reference sequence). With 4 bases clipped from V and 3 bases from J, the junction kept 9 bases outside the gene matches. CDR3 sequence: CASSMKSGGDYEQYF. In DNA, the CDR3 is TGTGCCAGCAGCATGAAGAGCGGGGGAGACTACGAGCAGTACTTC.

Note on this clone: Other DNA sequences in this specimen translate into the identical CDR3. This rearrangement joins TRBV18 to TRBJ2-7, with 7 bases lining up with TRBD2. The J segment lost 7 bases and the V segment lost 10 bases, leaving 22 bases of the junction unmatched. Per germline, CDR1 KGHSH and CDR2 LQKENI. CDR3 length: 16 residues. DNA for the CDR3: TGTGCCACCTCCAACTCCCAGACTAGCCGGCATGGAGAGCAGTACTTC. It translates to CATSNSQTSRHGEQYF.

V gene TRBV19 combines with J gene TRBJ1-5; 8 nucleotides line up with TRBD1. Germline assignment: CDR1 LNHDA and CDR2 SQIVND (reference sequence). The J segment lost 5 bases and the V segment lost 3 bases, leaving 6 bases of the junction unmatched. The CDR3 is made up of 15 amino acids. This chain's CDR3 is CASSMGQEVDQPQHF. The CDR3 DNA reads as TGTGCCAGTAGTATGGGACAGGAAGTCGATCAGCCCCAGCATTTT.

For this clone: The junction differs from germline at one of its ends, possibly a read error. The genes are TRBV7-9 and TRBJ2-7, with 12 bases aligning to TRBD2. Germline loops: CDR1 SEHNR, CDR2 FQNEAQ (reference sequence). This CDR3 region has 16 residues. CDR3 region: CSSSLLAGGLSYEQYF. The CDR3 DNA reads TGTTCCAGCAGCCTACTAGCGGGAGGCCTCTCCTACGAGCAGTACTTC.

The rearrangement uses TRBV19 and TRBJ2-1; 9 nucleotides match TRBD2. With V trimmed by 3 bases and J by 5 bases, 5 bases remained unmatched. Germline values: CDR1 LNHDA, CDR2 SQIVND (reference sequence). CDR3 length: 15 residues. DNA of the CDR3: TGTGCCAGTAGTATTATGACTAGCGGAAACAATGAGCAGTTCTTC. Amino acid sequence: CASSIMTSGNNEQFF.